This TCR beta chain was identified in a study of long-term antiretroviral therapy in people with HIV. The wider study: Some samples came about a decade before the 2015 immediate-ART recommendation, and these were the earliest. Overall study findings and caveats: Blood sampling spanned 2004 to 2017, possibly under older ART regimens.

The CDR3 has 19 amino acids. Germline CDR1 SGHVS, CDR2 FQNEAQ. J was trimmed by 6 bases and V by 2 bases; bases with no gene match: 14. The immunoSEQ assay was v3.0, run at survey level. Sequencing aimed at roughly 40,000-55,000 T-cell genomes per sample. Clones were read by immunoSEQ multiplex PCR, and TCRdb kept only the in-frame ones, dropping some. The table lists roughly 40,000 clones, about 86% of them singletons, with 3.9% in the top ten. Comment on this clone: Its cognate antigen is unknown.

The material was unsorted PBMCs, obtained just before starting antiretroviral therapy. The chain uses TRBV7-8 and TRBJ2-1, with 12 bases aligning to TRBD2. This receptor was taken from a young woman with HIV. The CDR3 coding sequence is TGTGCCAGCAGCTTAAGGTTGGCTAGCGGGAGGGCCAGAGGCAATGAGCAGTTCTTC. Its translation is CASSLRLASGRARGNEQFF.